This record concerns one T cell receptor beta chain sequence. This receptor's antigen is unknown. One base away there is no much larger clone; base qualities are not given. The CDR3, cysteine through phenylalanine, is 14 amino acids long. The only DNA kept is the CDR3, 42 bases in frame from the first base. Donors were a few dozen systemically healthy Caucasian individuals from Russia aged roughly 6 to 100 years. Approximately 9 milliliters of peripheral blood were collected from each donor into EDTA-treated Vacutainer tubes. Ficoll-Paque density-gradient centrifugation was used to isolate PBMCs, with at least 7 million obtained per sample. Total RNA, at least 5 micrograms per sample, was extracted from PBMCs with Trizol reagent. For every donor, an aliquot of PBMCs went through flow cytometry to measure the percentages of naive CD45RAhigh/CD27high T cells. The data originate from a study of blood T cells in healthy people across ages (dated by TCRdb to between 2015 and 2017). Looking at the study overall: In model experiments, roughly one uniquely barcoded TCR beta cDNA molecule per two T cells was captured by template switching. Four age groups were formed from the donors: young (average approximately 15 years), middle-aged (approximately 39), aged (approximately 60) and long-lived (about 80). To track age-related changes in TCR beta repertoire diversity, the study relied on deep sequencing normalized with unique cDNA molecular identifiers. For two donors (one aged 18 to 29 and one aged 80 or older), the study analyzed two additional independent replicas of 1 million unique cDNA reads from the same blood draw. Donors of different ages were randomly distributed across sequencing lanes to avoid experimental bias.

Libraries were made using 5' RACE. Sequenced on an Illumina HiSeq 2500. The second PCR ran for about 6 to 12 cycles and used a J-beta primer mix along with a sample-barcoded 5' primer. A unique molecular identifier was introduced onto each TCR beta cDNA molecule by a template-switch 5' adaptor carrying 12 random nucleotides. Each sample yielded at least 2.5 million CDR3-containing paired-end reads. First-strand cDNA was synthesized from all RNA with the Mint cDNA synthesis kit, primed by a TRBC-specific oligonucleotide. Following uracil-DNA glycosylase treatment, all cDNA underwent a first 18-cycle PCR with the universal primers M1SS and BC2_uni_R. Turning to the authors' computational methods: For normalization, 1 million high-quality reads, each with a distinct molecular identifier, were randomly selected from each sample. Instead of being binned into consensus sequences, reads with shared molecular identifiers were discarded. MiTCR, run with a Q25 quality threshold and the strictest error-elimination algorithm, handled CDR3 identification, clonotype clustering and error correction. A nonparametric unseen species model with Euler transformation was used to estimate a lower bound on total TCR beta diversity. TCRdb trimmed public reads at Q25 via fastp, called clones via MiXCR and kept in-frame beta chains. Each record represents a unique CDR3 protein, reported with the most common genes and DNA among its rows. TCRdb, not the authors, supplied the V and J calls. The sample yields around 800,000 distinct CDR3 sequences; approximately 65% were counted once. Jointly, the top ten make up roughly 26% of the sample.

General conclusions and limits of the study: The percentage of naive T cells measured by flow cytometry correlated strongly with observed TCR beta diversity. Because profiling used bulk unsorted PBMCs, naive and antigen-experienced compartments could not be compared conclusively. Compared with the aged group, the long-lived group had more naive CD4+ T cells, fewer expanded clones and increased TCR diversity, suggesting age selection. Total diversity estimates from one million sequenced T cells were considered lower bounds and underestimates. As age increased, observed TCR beta diversity per million T cells dropped in a roughly linear way, and a significant reduction was already evident by age about 36. Because the CMV infection status of the donors was unknown, age-related changes in expanded clonotypes may potentially have been confounded.

This receptor was identified in a man younger than 45 in good health. The sequence is built from TRBV12-3 or TRBV12-4 and TRBJ2-7, with 8 junctional bases fitting TRBD1. TRBJ2-5 explains the end of the DNA better; the J call may be wrong. The sequenced sample was blood. The nucleotides are TGTGCCAGCAGCTCAATCAGGGGGCGGGAGACCCAGTACTTC. This yields the protein CASSSIRGRETQYF.